This T cell receptor beta chain was retrieved from a study of shared clonotypes between healthy human individuals (dated by TCRdb to the early 2020s). With regard to the full study: Two women and three men aged 18 to 49 years were included in the cohort. For each donor, CD4 naive and CD4 memory were each run on three plates, CD8 naive on two plates, and CD8 memory on one plate. Per donor, leukapheresis produced somewhere between about 0.94 and 9 billion PBMCs. Blood TCR repertoires of five healthy adults were deeply sequenced to estimate repertoire size and the extent of clonotype sharing between individuals. To increase sequencing depth and limit assay-specific biases, TCR repertoire library preparation and sequencing were carried out by different laboratories using diverse techniques.

For this clone: Its antigen has not been determined. Base qualities are missing; no much larger clone stands one base away.

Broader findings and caveats from the paper: Because the study included a small number of donors, the genetic and exposure-history diversity represented was limited. Higher generation probabilities were observed for clonotypes shared by all four sorted-subset donors than for non-shared clonotypes. Incomplete sequencing was indicated by rarefaction of sorted-subset datasets, despite the large sequencing depth. Pairwise subsampling led to the expectation that sequencing depth would affect the degree of clonotype sharing among donors. About 4.5% of naive CD4, approximately 3.7% of naive CD8, roughly 2.5% of memory CD4, and 0.4% of memory CD8 clonotypes were shared across a handful of donors. Sampling was restricted to blood, and TCR repertoires in tissue are likely to differ from TCR repertoires in blood. Estimated clonotype richness was generally larger for naive than for memory subsets.

V trim: 6 bases; J trim: 7 bases; unmatched bases: 11. The CDR3 spans 15 residues, from the cysteine through the phenylalanine. Only the CDR3 portion is preserved as DNA: 45 bases, with reading frame beginning at the first base. CDR1 and CDR2, looked up from the germline V gene (reference sequence), are MNHEY and SMNVEV. The donors were healthy, HIV-negative adults with no recently reported acute infections or vaccinations. Every donor was a Caucasian adult residing in Nashville, Tennessee, USA. CD4+ T cells were enriched through magnetic negative selection, after which naive cells were positively selected on CD45RA and the remaining negative fraction served as the memory subset. Blood was obtained by leukapheresis, after which PBMCs were separated by Ficoll-Histopaque density gradient centrifugation and cryopreserved in liquid nitrogen vapor phase. Analytical flow cytometry was used to check the purity and quantity of every magnetically sorted T cell population. From each sorted fraction, genomic DNA was isolated and quantified by UV absorbance on a Nanodrop 2000c.

TCR CDR3 regions were amplified from genomic DNA by multiplex PCR using the deep immunoSEQ assay. Genomic DNA extracted from each cell subset was distributed evenly over all wells of several immunoSEQ 96-well plates, and each plate served as one replicate. For sorted subsets, 200 to 250 ng genomic DNA, equal to 30,000 to 35,000 T cell genomes, was loaded into each replicate PCR. Purified libraries were quantified with a Qubit 3.0 fluorometer, sized on a Bioanalyzer 2100, and re-quantified with the KAPA Library Quantification kit. A separate single-read 150-cycle Illumina NextSeq 550 flow cell was used to sequence each immunoSEQ 96-well plate. Turning to the authors' computational methods: Because only junctional sequences without quality scores were contained in the immunoSEQ output, filtering matching that applied to full-length reads could not be performed. To assign V/J genes and CDR3, sequences were annotated against IMGT germline references using PyIR, a Python wrapper for IgBLAST v1.9. Any read was removed if the V/J assignment was weak (E-value above 1e-6), the CDR3 was missing, or the read contained stop codons, out-of-frame junctions, or ambiguous translated residues. V3J clonotypes were defined as sequences sharing an identical inferred V gene, J gene, and CDR3 amino acid sequence. To compute the percentage overlap between repertoires, the number of shared unique clonotypes was divided by the size of the smaller repertoire. Richness of each repertoire was evaluated using RTK rarefaction, the Chao1 estimator, and Recon v2.1 estimates of unobserved clonotypes. For all TCRbeta clonotypes obtained by the gDNA method from a few donors, generation probabilities were computed with OLGA. TCRdb obtained this table from immuneACCESS and retained in-frame rearrangements with V and J assigned. These tables miss some clones; where compared with another copy, unresolved V genes account for less than half of the shortfall, and the remainder is unexplained. V and J calls and clone size are copied from that table; D and trimming were computed from the DNA. The sample table holds hundreds of thousands of clones, of which around 73% were seen once. The ten largest clones add up to around 1.7% of the sample.

The sample was memory CD4+ T cells sorted from blood. The meaning of the sample's cell subset or site label: CD45RA-negative fraction. The chain joins TRBV27 to TRBJ2-1; TRBD2 aligns with 8 central bases. This receptor was identified in a woman in her twenties or thirties in good health. The nucleotide sequence reads as follows: TGTGCCAGCAGCCGAACGGGACTAGATTCAAATGAGCAGTTCTTC. This sequence encodes CASSRTGLDSNEQFF.